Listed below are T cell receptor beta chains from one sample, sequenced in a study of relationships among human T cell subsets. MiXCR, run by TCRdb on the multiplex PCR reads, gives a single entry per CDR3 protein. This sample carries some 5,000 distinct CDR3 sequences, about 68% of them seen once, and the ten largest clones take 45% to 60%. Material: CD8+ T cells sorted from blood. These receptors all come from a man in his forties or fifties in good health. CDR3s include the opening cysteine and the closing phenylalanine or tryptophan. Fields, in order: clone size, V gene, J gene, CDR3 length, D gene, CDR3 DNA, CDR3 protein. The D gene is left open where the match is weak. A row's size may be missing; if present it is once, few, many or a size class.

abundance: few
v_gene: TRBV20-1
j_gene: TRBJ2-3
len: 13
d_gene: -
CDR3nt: TGCAGTGCTAGGGTACGCCGGACAGATACGCAGTATTTT
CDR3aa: CSARVRRTDTQYF

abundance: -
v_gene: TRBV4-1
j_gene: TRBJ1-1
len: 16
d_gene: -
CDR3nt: TGCGCCAGCAGCCAAGTCGGCGGGGGGCGCCGGACTGAAGCTTTCTTT
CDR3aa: CASSQVGGGRRTEAFF

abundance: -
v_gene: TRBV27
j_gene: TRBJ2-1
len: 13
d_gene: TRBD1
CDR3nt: TGTGCCAGCAGTTTAACAGGGGAAAATGAGCAGTTCTTC
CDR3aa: CASSLTGENEQFF

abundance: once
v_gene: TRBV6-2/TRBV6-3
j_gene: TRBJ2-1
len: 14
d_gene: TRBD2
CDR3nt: TGTGCCGGCACTAGCGGGAAAGAGACGAATGAGCAGTTCTTC
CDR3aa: CAGTSGKETNEQFF

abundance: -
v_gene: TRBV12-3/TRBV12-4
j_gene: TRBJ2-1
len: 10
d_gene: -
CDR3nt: TGTGCCAGCAGTTTAAATGAGCAGTTCTTC
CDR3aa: CASSLNEQFF

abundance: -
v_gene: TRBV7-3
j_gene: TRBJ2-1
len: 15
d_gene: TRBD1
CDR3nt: TGTGCCAGCGGCATGGGACAGGGTTACTTCGATGAGCAGTTCTTC
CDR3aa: CASGMGQGYFDEQFF

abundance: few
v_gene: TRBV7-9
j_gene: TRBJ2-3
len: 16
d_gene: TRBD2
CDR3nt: TGTGCCAGCAGCTCTCCGTTAGCGGGAGGTGCAGATACGCAGTATTTT
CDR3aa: CASSSPLAGGADTQYF

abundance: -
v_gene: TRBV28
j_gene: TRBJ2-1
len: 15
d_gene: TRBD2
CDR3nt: TGTGCCAGCGGTTCAGCCGGGACTAGAAACAATGAGCAGTTCTTC
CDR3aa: CASGSAGTRNNEQFF

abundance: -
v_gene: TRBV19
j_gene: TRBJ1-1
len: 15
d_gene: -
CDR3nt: TGTGCCAGTAGTATAGAGGGACCTAAGAACACTGAAGCTTTCTTT
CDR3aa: CASSIEGPKNTEAFF

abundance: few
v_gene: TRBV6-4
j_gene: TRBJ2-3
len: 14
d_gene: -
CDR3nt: TGTGCCAGCAGTGACTCGGGAGGCACAGATACGCAGTATTTT
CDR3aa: CASSDSGGTDTQYF

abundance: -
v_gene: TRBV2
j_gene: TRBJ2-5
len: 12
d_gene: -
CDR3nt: TGTGCCAGCAGTTGGGACGGAGAGACCCAGTACTTC
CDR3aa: CASSWDGETQYF

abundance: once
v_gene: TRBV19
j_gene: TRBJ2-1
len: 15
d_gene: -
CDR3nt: TGTGCCAGTAGTATACAAAAACTAGGCTACAATGAGCAGTTCTTC
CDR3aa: CASSIQKLGYNEQFF

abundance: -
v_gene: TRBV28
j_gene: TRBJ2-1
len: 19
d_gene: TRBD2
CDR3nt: TGTGCCAGCAGTTTATTTCGGACTAGCGGGGGGCTTTCCTACAATGAGCAGTTCTTC
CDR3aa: CASSLFRTSGGLSYNEQFF

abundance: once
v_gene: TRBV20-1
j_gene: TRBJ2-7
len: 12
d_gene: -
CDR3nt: TGCAGTGCCGGGACATTAAGCTACGAGCAGTACTTC
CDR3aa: CSAGTLSYEQYF

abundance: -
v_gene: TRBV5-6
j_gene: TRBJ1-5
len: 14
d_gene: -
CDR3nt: TGTGCCAGCAGCTTGGGGGCAGGACATCAGCCCCAGCATTTT
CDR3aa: CASSLGAGHQPQHF

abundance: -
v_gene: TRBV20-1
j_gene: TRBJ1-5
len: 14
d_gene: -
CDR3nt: TGCAGTGCTAGAGAACGACTCAGAAATCAGCCCCAGCATTTT
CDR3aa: CSARERLRNQPQHF

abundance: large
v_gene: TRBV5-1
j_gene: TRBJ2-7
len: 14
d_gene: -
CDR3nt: TGCGCCAGCAGCTTGACAGGTGGAAACTACGAGCAGTACTTC
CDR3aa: CASSLTGGNYEQYF

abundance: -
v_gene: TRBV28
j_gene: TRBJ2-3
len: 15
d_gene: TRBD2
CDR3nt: TGTGCCAGCAGTTCCCTTACTAGCGATCAAGATACGCAGTATTTT
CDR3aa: CASSSLTSDQDTQYF

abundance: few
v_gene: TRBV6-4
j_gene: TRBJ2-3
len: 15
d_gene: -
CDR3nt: TGTGCCAGCAGTGATGGGACGGGGGGCACAGATACGCAGTATTTT
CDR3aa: CASSDGTGGTDTQYF

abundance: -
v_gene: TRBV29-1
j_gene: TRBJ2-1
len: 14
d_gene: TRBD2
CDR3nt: TGCAGCGTCTCCGGGGGTAGCGGGATAAGTGAGCAGTTCTTC
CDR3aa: CSVSGGSGISEQFF

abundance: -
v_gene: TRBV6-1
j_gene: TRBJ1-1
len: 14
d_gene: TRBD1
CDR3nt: TGTGCCAGCAGTGAATGGACAGGTGGGAATGAAGCTTTCTTT
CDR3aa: CASSEWTGGNEAFF

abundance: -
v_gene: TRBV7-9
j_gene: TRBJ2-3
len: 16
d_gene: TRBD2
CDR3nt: TGTGCCAGCAGCCCCGCTAGCGGACCAAGCACAGATACGCAGTATTTT
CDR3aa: CASSPASGPSTDTQYF

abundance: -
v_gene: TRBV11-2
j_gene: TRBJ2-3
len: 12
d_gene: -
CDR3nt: TGTGCCAGCAGCCCCGGGTCAGATACGCAGTATTTT
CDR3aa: CASSPGSDTQYF

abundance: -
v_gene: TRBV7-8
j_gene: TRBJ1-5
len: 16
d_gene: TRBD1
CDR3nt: TGTGCCAGCAGCTCCGAGGGGGCGCGTGGCAATCAGCCCCAGCATTTT
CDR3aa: CASSSEGARGNQPQHF

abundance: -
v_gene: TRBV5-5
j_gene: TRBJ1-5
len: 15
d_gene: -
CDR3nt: TGTGCCAGCAGCTCGATGGTTCATAGCAATCAGCCCCAGCATTTT
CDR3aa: CASSSMVHSNQPQHF

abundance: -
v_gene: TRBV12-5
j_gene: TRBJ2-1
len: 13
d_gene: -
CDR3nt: TGTGCTAGTGGCCTGACTCCCTACAATGAGCAGTTCTTC
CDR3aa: CASGLTPYNEQFF

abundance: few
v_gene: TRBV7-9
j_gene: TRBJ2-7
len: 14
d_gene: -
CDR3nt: TGTGCCAGCAGATCAAAGGGTCCCACCTACGAGCAGTACTTC
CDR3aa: CASRSKGPTYEQYF